The 22 T cell receptor beta chains below all came from one sample that was sequenced in a study of CD8+ T cells in alopecia areata. Treatment described: oral pan-JAK inhibitor, 5-10 mg twice daily. Sequencing templates came from extracted RNA that was reverse transcribed into cDNA. Here immunoSEQ multiplex PCR was the method, and the copy in TCRdb shows in-frame clones only, minus some. Of approximately 110,000 clones in the sample, roughly three fifths were seen once. Sequencing was performed on CD4+ T cells sorted from blood, taken at week 24, from a patient treated with tofacitinib. These receptors all come from a human donor with alopecia areata.

This clone has more than one count but fewer than ten. V is TRBV7-9 and J is TRBJ2-3, with 7 bases that match TRBD2. This CDR3 spans 15 amino acids. J gave up 2 bases and V 4 bases, and 6 bases lay outside the gene matches. Per the germline V gene, CDR1 is SEHNR and CDR2 is FQNEAQ (reference sequence). The CDR3 region is CASSWAGTTTDTQYF. DNA of the CDR3: TGTGCCAGCAGCTGGGCCGGGACTACCACAGATACGCAGTATTTT. Based on the CDR3 plus reference TRBV7-9 and TRBJ2-3, the full variable domain is DTGVSQNPRHKITKRGQNVTFRCDPISEHNRLYWYRQTLGQGPEFLTYFQNEAQLEKSRLLSDRFSAERPKGSFSTLEIQRTEQGDSAMYLCASSWAGTTTDTQYFGPGTRLTVL.

The chain has TRBV2 and TRBJ2-7, with TRBD1 matching over 8 bases. This CDR3 contains 14 residues. Germline assignment: CDR1 SNHLY and CDR2 FYNNEI. V gave up 2 bases and J gave up 10 bases; unmatched junction bases: 10. Written as DNA, the CDR3 is TGTGCCAGCAGTGAACAGGGGGCGCGAGGAGGACAGTACTTC. Translated, it gives CASSEQGARGGQYF.

Details on this clone: The identical CDR3 is also encoded by other nucleotide sequences in the sample. The chain recombines TRBV27 with TRBJ1-3, with D tentatively TRBD1 (5 bases). The length of the CDR3 is 14 residues. Germline loops: CDR1 MNHEY, CDR2 SMNVEV (reference sequence). The V end lost 2 bases, the J end lost 2 bases, and 7 bases lay between the germline ends. This CDR3 reads CASSLQGTGNTIYF. DNA for the CDR3: TGTGCCAGCAGTTTACAGGGAACTGGAAACACCATATATTTT.

The chain joins TRBV5-1 to TRBJ1-4; D not resolved. The germline V gene encodes CDR1 SGHRS and CDR2 YFSETQ. The CDR3 covers 12 residues. Trimming stripped 5 bases from V and 4 bases from J, with 6 bases between. CDR3 nucleotide sequence: TGCGCCAGCAGTCAAGATAATGAAAAACTGTTTTTT. Translation gives CASSQDNEKLFF.

The V and J genes are TRBV7-8 and TRBJ2-2; TRBD1 matches 7 bases. Germline CDR1 reads SGHVS; CDR2 reads FQNEAQ. The J segment lost 4 bases and the V segment lost 5 bases, leaving 4 bases of the junction unmatched. There are 14 residues in the CDR3. In nucleotides, the CDR3 is TGTGCCAGCAGCCCGGGACAGACCACCGGGGAGCTGTTTTTT. This translates into CASSPGQTTGELFF.

The chain has TRBV7-9 and TRBJ1-3; D gene ambiguous. This CDR3 has 16 residues. CDR1 and CDR2 (germline): SEHNR, FQNEAQ (reference sequence). Trimming took off 0 bases at V and 4 bases at J, with 13 bases between the two ends. DNA of the CDR3: TGTGCCAGCAGCTTAGCTGGAGGGCATCGAGGAAACACCATATATTTT. Protein product: CASSLAGGHRGNTIYF.

The rearrangement joins TRBV10-3 to TRBJ1-1; no clear D. The CDR3 has 13 residues. Germline loops: CDR1 ENHRY, CDR2 SYGVKD. V was clipped by 7 bases and J by 1 base, with 10 bases between them. The CDR3 nucleotides are TGTGCCATCACGGGGTCAGGGAACACTGAAGCTTTCTTT. Translated, it gives CAITGSGNTEAFF.

This clone occurred a few times. The rearrangement uses TRBV29-1 and TRBJ2-1; 9 bases are a match to TRBD1. V was pared by 6 bases and J by 9 bases, with 9 bases of the junction left unmatched. Germline-derived CDR1 and CDR2 are SQVTM and ANQGSEA. The CDR3 spans 13 residues. The CDR3 region is CSVKGQGNTEQFF. The CDR3, as DNA: TGCAGCGTCAAAGGACAGGGGAATACTGAGCAGTTCTTC.

V usage is TRBV15 and J usage is TRBJ1-5, with D unclear. CDR1 is LNHNV, CDR2 YYDKDF, per germline (reference sequence). Trimming stripped 1 base from V and 4 bases from J, with 5 bases between. There are 13 residues in the CDR3. As DNA, the CDR3 is TGTGCCACCAGCAGAGGGGAGAATCAGCCCCAGCATTTT. It is translated as CATSRGENQPQHF.

This rearrangement joins TRBV18 to TRBJ1-6; D perhaps matches TRBD1 (5 bases). Germline lookup yields CDR1 KGHSH and CDR2 LQKENI. The ends were cut back, 3 bases at V and 5 bases at J, with 11 bases in the middle. The CDR3 is made up of 15 amino acids. DNA for the CDR3: TGTGCCAGCTCACCCGAGACAGCCGATAATTCACCCCTCCACTTT. It codes for CASSPETADNSPLHF.

This clone was seen a few times. The chain carries TRBV5-1 and TRBJ1-2; TRBD1 is a possible D gene (5 bases). The germline V gene encodes CDR1 SGHRS and CDR2 YFSETQ. V dropped 1 base and J dropped 7 bases, with 11 bases sitting between them. The CDR3 runs 13 residues. CDR3 loop: CASSLTRETGYTF. In DNA, the CDR3 is TGCGCCAGCAGCTTGACCAGGGAGACTGGCTACACCTTC. Full variable domain (outside the CDR3, taken from reference TRBV5-1 and TRBJ1-2): KAGVTQTPRYLIKTRGQQVTLSCSPISGHRSVSWYQQTPGQGLQFLFEYFSETQRNKGNFPGRFSGRQFSNSRSEMNVSTLELGDSALYLCASSLTRETGYTFGSGTRLTVV.

The chain links TRBV4-3 to TRBJ1-2; 7 nucleotides match TRBD1. The germline V gene encodes CDR1 LGHNA and CDR2 YSLEER. The CDR3 runs 15 residues. Losses at the gene ends were 0 bases for V and 6 bases for J; bases not matched to a gene: 7. The CDR3 bases are TGCGCCAGCAGCCAAGATCTGTCAGGGGGTAATGGCTACACCTTC. As protein: CASSQDLSGGNGYTF.

On this clone: One end of the junction does not line up with germline, which may come from a read error. The chain is built from TRBV7-2 and TRBJ2-1; TRBD2 matches at 8 bases. From germline, CDR1 is SGHTA and CDR2 FQGNSA. The CDR3 consists of 15 residues. DNA of the CDR3: TGTGCCAGCAGTTTAGGTGGGACTAGTAAAAATGAGCAGTTCTTC. Translation: CASSLGGTSKNEQFF.

The gene calls are TRBV2 and TRBJ1-5; a possible D gene is TRBD1 (6 bases). CDR1 SNHLY and CDR2 FYNNEI come from the germline V gene. The V and J ends lost 3 bases and 6 bases respectively, with 15 bases between them. The CDR3 sequence is 15 residues long. CDR3 protein: CASSDGQRGRQPQHF. CDR3 bases: TGTGCCAGCAGTGACGGACAGAGAGGGCGTCAGCCCCAGCATTTT.

This chain links TRBV23-1 with TRBJ1-5; D gene ambiguous. TRBV23-1 is recorded as an ORF, its role being uncertain. Trimming took 10 bases from V and 2 from J, leaving 18 bases between them. This CDR3 is 15 amino acids long. CDR3 in DNA: TGCGCCACCAACGAGGGTGGTGAGGGCAATCAGCCCCAGCATTTT. Protein sequence: CATNEGGEGNQPQHF.

This clone was counted between two and nine times. The rearrangement uses TRBV25-1 and TRBJ2-5; D is unresolved. V was pared by 3 bases and J by 1 base, with 9 bases between. Germline lookup yields CDR1 MGHDK and CDR2 SYGVNS. The length of the CDR3 is 14 residues. Written as DNA, the CDR3 is TGTGCCAGCAGTGACCGCCATTTCCAAGAGACCCAGTACTTC. It encodes CASSDRHFQETQYF.

The rearrangement links TRBV7-9 to TRBJ2-5, with 8 bases matching TRBD2. Germline trimming cut 5 bases from V and 5 bases from J; bases unmatched to any gene: 7. There are 14 residues in the CDR3. Germline CDR1 reads SEHNR; CDR2 reads FQNEAQ (reference sequence). This chain's CDR3 is CASSPGGAWETQYF. The CDR3 bases are TGTGCCAGCAGCCCCGGGGGGGCCTGGGAGACCCAGTACTTC.

The rearrangement uses TRBV6-6 and TRBJ2-6; D may be TRBD1 (6 bases). The length of the CDR3 is 15 residues. The ends were cut back, 6 bases at V and 1 base at J, with 10 bases in the middle. Germline V lookup: CDR1 MNHNY, CDR2 SVGAGI (reference sequence). As DNA, the CDR3 is TGTGCCAGCAGAAGGACAGAGTCTGGGGCCAACGTCCTGACTTTC. Its protein is CASRRTESGANVLTF.

Only a few counts were recorded for this clone. The V gene is TRBV10-3, the J gene TRBJ2-7; the D is unclear. The CDR3 sequence is 11 residues long. CDR1 ENHRY and CDR2 SYGVKD come from the germline V gene. V lost 10 bases, J lost 5 bases, and 12 bases lay in between. The CDR3 reads CATLRGDEQYF. The CDR3 nucleotides are TGTGCCACCCTACGAGGCGACGAGCAGTACTTC.

CDR3 in amino acids: CAWSNRDQPQHF. The CDR3 coding sequence is TGTGCCTGGAGTAACAGGGATCAGCCCCAGCATTTT. This chain links TRBV30 with TRBJ1-5, with TRBD1 as a possible D gene (6 bases). Trimming pared 2 bases from V and 5 bases from J, leaving 7 bases between. Germline V gives CDR1 GTSNPN, CDR2 SVGIG (reference sequence). CDR3 length: 12 residues.

The chain carries TRBV4-1 and TRBJ2-5, with 8 bases matching TRBD2. The CDR3 is 15 residues long. Germline V CDR1 and CDR2: MGHRA, YSYEKL. The junction had 3 bases not matched to a gene; V was cut back by 1 base and J by 2 bases. CDR3 coding DNA: TGCGCCAGCAGCCAAGTTGAGCGGGGGCAAGAGACCCAGTACTTC. The encoded protein is CASSQVERGQETQYF.

The chain links TRBV29-1 to TRBJ2-1; D is possibly TRBD2 (5 bases). The V gene lost 3 bases and the J gene lost 4 bases, with 16 bases spanning the gap. The CDR3 has 15 amino acids. The germline gives CDR1 SQVTM, CDR2 ANQGSEA. CDR3 nucleotides: TGCAGCGTTGATGATCCTAGCAGGAGTTACAATGAGCAGTTCTTC. Protein sequence: CSVDDPSRSYNEQFF.